This T cell receptor beta chain was retrieved from a study of T-cell reconstitution after alpha-beta-depleted transplantation in children. The study, taken as a whole, reports: T-cell numbers and diversity, one year after transplant, stemmed largely from T cells that were newly produced.

The V gene's germline CDR1 is MGHRA and CDR2 YSYEKL. Between the trimmed V and J ends, which lost 0 bases and 5 bases, there was a span of 10 bases. The CDR3 covers 14 residues. Preparation of the TCRbeta library involved a method that used unique molecular identifiers. From the PCR reads, TCRdb called clonotypes with MiXCR, one entry per CDR3 protein. The repertoire consists of about 980,000 distinct CDR3 sequences, with under 30% occurring once and the leading ten covering 28%. Note on this clonotype: The antigen remains unidentified.

This receptor was obtained from a boy in the first two years of life who had a stem cell transplant for SCID, so the T cells may come from the graft donor. Sequences were derived from PBMCs, mostly from graft donor cells, sampled 360 days after TCRalphabeta/CD19-depleted stem cell transplant. The rearrangement uses TRBV4-1 and TRBJ2-5; D is undetermined. CDR3 DNA: TGCGCCAGCAGCCAAGAGGTTGCCTCCGAGACCCAGTACTTC. Translation: CASSQEVASETQYF.